The clone carrying this T cell receptor (beta chain) was detected a few times. Its antigen is still unknown. These data belong to a study of T cells in Graves' hyperthyroidism and ophthalmopathy. Study-wide results and caveats: A model using 13 V-J features told ophthalmopathy apart from stable hyperthyroidism.

The TCR beta CDR3 regions underwent amplification using RNA transcripts as the source. Primed by the HTBI set, a first-round RT-PCR was run on the TCR CDR3. TCRdb independently ran MiXCR on the multiplex PCR reads; one entry per CDR3 protein. The sample yields 500,000 to 800,000 distinct CDR3 sequences, 40% to 55% seen once. V was shortened by 5 bases and J by 4 bases, with 26 bases between the two germline ends. The CDR3 is made up of 18 amino acids. Germline V gene data show CDR1 as SEHNR and CDR2 as FQNEAQ (reference sequence). Exclusion of patients followed from uncontrolled infection, other autoimmune disease, pregnancy or lactation.

The sequenced sample consisted of peripheral blood or thyroid tissue (not recorded which). The V call is TRBV7-9, the J call TRBJ1-2; the D gene is possibly TRBD1 (5 bases). The clonotype originates from an adult man with Graves' disease, either hyperthyroidism or ophthalmopathy (not recorded which). The chain's CDR3 is CASSPIPPGRQGGYGYTF. The DNA for the CDR3 is TGTGCCAGCAGCCCAATCCCCCCCGGTCGCCAGGGTGGCTATGGCTACACCTTC.